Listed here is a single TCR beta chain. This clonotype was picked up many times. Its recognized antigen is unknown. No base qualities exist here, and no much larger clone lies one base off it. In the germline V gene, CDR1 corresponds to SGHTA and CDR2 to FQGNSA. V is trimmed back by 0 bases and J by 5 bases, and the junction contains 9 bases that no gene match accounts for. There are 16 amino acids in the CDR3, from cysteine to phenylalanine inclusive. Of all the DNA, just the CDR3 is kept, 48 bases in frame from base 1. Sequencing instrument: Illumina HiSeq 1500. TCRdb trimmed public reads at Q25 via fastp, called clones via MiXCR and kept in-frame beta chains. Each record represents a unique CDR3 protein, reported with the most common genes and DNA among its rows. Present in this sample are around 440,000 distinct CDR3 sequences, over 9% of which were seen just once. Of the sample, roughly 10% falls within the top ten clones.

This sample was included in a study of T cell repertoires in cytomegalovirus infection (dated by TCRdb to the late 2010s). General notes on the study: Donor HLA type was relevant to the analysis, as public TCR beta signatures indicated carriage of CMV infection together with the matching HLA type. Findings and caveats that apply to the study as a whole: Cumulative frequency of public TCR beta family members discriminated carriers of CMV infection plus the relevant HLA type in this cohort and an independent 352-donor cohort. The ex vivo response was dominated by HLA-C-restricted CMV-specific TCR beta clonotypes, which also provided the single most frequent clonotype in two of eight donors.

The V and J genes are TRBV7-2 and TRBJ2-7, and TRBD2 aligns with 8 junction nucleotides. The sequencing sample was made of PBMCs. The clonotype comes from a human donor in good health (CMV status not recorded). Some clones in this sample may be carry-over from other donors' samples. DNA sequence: TGTGCCAGCAGCTTAGCGTCGGGGTGGCGGGAGGACGAGCAGTACTTC. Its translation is CASSLASGWREDEQYF.